The 9 T cell receptor beta chains reported below all come from one sample, sequenced in a study of shared clonotypes between healthy human individuals. Some clones are missing from TCRdb's copy, which holds only in-frame ones; the method was immunoSEQ multiplex PCR. Here the sample spans about 2.4 million clones, over 85% being singletons. Sequenced material: naive CD4+ T cells sorted from blood. Subset here: CD45RA+ positively selected. The receptors stem from a man younger than 30 in good health.

The gene calls are TRBV7-8 and TRBJ1-1; D not certain. The CDR3 runs to 13 residues. The V and J ends lost 6 bases and 1 base respectively, with 9 bases between them. Germline CDR1 reads SGHVS; CDR2 reads FQNEAQ. The chain's CDR3 is CASRPGGNTEAFF. Written as DNA, the CDR3 is TGTGCCAGCAGGCCCGGAGGGAACACTGAAGCTTTCTTT.

The gene calls are TRBV7-9 and TRBJ1-5; no clear D. Trimming removed 5 bases at V and 2 bases at J, with 16 bases between. The CDR3 has 16 residues. The germline gives CDR1 SEHNR, CDR2 FQNEAQ (reference sequence). The CDR3 sequence is CASSAQEGVGNQPQHF. DNA for the CDR3: TGTGCCAGCAGCGCCCAGGAGGGCGTGGGCAATCAGCCCCAGCATTTT.

The chain employs TRBV28 and TRBJ1-5; D perhaps matches TRBD1 (5 bases). This CDR3 has 11 amino acids. Trimming took off 2 bases at V and 9 bases at J, with 5 bases between the two ends. Germline V gene data show CDR1 as MDHEN and CDR2 as SYDVKM. The CDR3 DNA follows: TGTGCCAGCAGTTTAAGGGGGCCCCAGCATTTT. Protein product: CASSLRGPQHF.

Turning to this clone: Distinct nucleotide sequences in the sample also encode this CDR3. The chain carries TRBV7-2 and TRBJ1-5; 8 nucleotides align to TRBD1. The CDR3 runs 14 residues. Germline lookup yields CDR1 SGHTA and CDR2 FQGNSA. After removal of 5 bases from V and 6 bases from J, the junction contained 6 bases not matched to a gene. The CDR3 loop reads CASSQQGAGQPQHF. The CDR3 nucleotides read TGTGCCAGCAGCCAGCAGGGGGCGGGTCAGCCCCAGCATTTT.

The J gene is TRBJ2-7, the V gene TRBV7-2; tentatively, D is TRBD1 (5 bases). The V end lost 6 bases, the J end lost 3 bases, and 18 bases lay between the germline ends. Germline V gene sequence: CDR1 SGHTA, CDR2 FQGNSA. This CDR3 region has 15 residues. CDR3 residues: CASSAASDTIYEQYF. CDR3 nucleotides: TGTGCCAGCAGTGCTGCTTCGGACACTATCTACGAGCAGTACTTC. Full variable domain (missing parts from reference TRBV7-2 and TRBJ2-7): GAGVSQSPSNKVTEKGKDVELRCDPISGHTALYWYRQSLGQGLEFLIYFQGNSAPDKSGLPSDRFSAERTGGSVSTLTIQRTQQEDSAVYLCASSAASDTIYEQYFGPGTRLTVT.

V usage is TRBV5-1 and J usage is TRBJ2-2, with 9 bases identical to TRBD2. With V trimmed by 0 bases and J by 4 bases, 10 bases remained unmatched. Per the germline V gene, CDR1 is SGHRS and CDR2 is YFSETQ. The CDR3 has 18 residues. The CDR3 region has the DNA TGCGCCAGCAGCTTGGCTGAGCGGGGGGAAATTGGCACCGGGGAGCTGTTTTTT. As protein: CASSLAERGEIGTGELFF.

The chain recombines TRBV18 with TRBJ1-1, with a weak D call TRBD1 (5 bases). With 4 bases removed from V and 5 bases from J, the gap between germline ends came to 14 bases. Germline V gene sequence: CDR1 KGHSH, CDR2 LQKENI. This CDR3 has 14 residues. CDR3 protein: CASSRGRGITEAFF. The CDR3 nucleotides are TGTGCCAGCTCACGAGGAAGGGGAATTACTGAAGCTTTCTTT.

This clone has a single count. V usage is TRBV28 and J usage is TRBJ2-3, with TRBD2 identical over 12 bases. CDR1 is MDHEN, CDR2 SYDVKM, per germline. The V and J ends lost 5 bases and 4 bases, in that order; junction bases with no gene match: 7. CDR3 length equals 16 residues. In DNA, the CDR3 is TGTGCCAGCAGTCCCACTAGCGGGAGGCCCCCAGATACGCAGTATTTT. It codes for CASSPTSGRPPDTQYF. Looking up the rest from reference TRBV28 and TRBJ2-3 gives the full variable domain: DVKVTQSSRYLVKRTGEKVFLECVQDMDHENMFWYRQDPGLGLRLIYFSYDVKMKEKGDIPEGYSVSREKKERFSLILESASTNQTSMYLCASSPTSGRPPDTQYFGPGTRLTVL.

This clone was seen just once. The genes are TRBV5-4 and TRBJ2-1; 10 bases map to TRBD1. The V segment lost 2 bases and the J segment 4 bases; nucleotides outside the gene matches: 3. The germline V gene has CDR1 SGHNT and CDR2 YYREEE (reference sequence). This CDR3 region has 15 residues. The CDR3 sequence is CASSFDRGQYNEQFF. The CDR3 DNA follows: TGTGCCAGCAGCTTTGACAGGGGGCAGTACAATGAGCAGTTCTTC.